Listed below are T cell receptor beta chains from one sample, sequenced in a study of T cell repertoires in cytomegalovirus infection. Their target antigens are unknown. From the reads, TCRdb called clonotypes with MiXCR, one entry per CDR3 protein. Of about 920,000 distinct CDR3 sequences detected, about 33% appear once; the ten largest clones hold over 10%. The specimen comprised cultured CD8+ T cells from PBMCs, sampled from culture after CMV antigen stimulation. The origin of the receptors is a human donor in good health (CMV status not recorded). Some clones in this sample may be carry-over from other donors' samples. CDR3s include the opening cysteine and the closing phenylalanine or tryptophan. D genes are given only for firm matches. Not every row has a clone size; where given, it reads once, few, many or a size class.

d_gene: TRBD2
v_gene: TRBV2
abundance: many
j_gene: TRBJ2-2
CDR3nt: TGTGCCACCCCAGCGGGGGTCAACACCGGGGAGCTGTTTTTT
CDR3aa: CATPAGVNTGELFF

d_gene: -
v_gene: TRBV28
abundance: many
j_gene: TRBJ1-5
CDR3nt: TGTGCCGTTCGCCAGGGAGGGCAGCCCCAGCATTTT
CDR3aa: CAVRQGGQPQHF

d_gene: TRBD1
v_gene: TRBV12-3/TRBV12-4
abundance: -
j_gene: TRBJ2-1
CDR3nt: TGTGCCAGCAGTGGGACAGACCAACGAAGTGAGCAGTTCTTC
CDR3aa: CASSGTDQRSEQFF

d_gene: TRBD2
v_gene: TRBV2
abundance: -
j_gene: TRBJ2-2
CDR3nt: TGTGCCAGCAGTAGCCGAGCGGGGGGGCCGATCGGGGAGCTGTTTTTT
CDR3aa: CASSSRAGGPIGELFF

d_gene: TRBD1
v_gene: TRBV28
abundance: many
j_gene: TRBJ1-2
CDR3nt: TGTGCCAGCAGTTTACAGGGGGCTTTTTATGGCTACACCTTC
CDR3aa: CASSLQGAFYGYTF

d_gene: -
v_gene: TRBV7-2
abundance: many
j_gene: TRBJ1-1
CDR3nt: TGTGCCAGCAGCTTAACGCAACAGGGTTGGACTGAAGCTTTCTTT
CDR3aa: CASSLTQQGWTEAFF

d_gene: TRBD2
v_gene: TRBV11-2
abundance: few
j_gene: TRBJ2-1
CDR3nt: TGTGCCAGCAGCCCCATCTTAGCGGGGGGGCTGTATGAGCAGTTCTTC
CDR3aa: CASSPILAGGLYEQFF

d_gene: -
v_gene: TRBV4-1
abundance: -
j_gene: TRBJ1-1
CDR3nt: TGCGCCAGCAGCCAAGAGTCTGAAGCTTTCTTT
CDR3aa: CASSQESEAFF

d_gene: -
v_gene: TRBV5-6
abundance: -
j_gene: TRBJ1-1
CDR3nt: TGTGCCAGCAGTCTGACGAGGGAAGAAGCTTTCTTT
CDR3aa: CASSLTREEAFF

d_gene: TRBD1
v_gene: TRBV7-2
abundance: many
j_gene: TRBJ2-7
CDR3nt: TGTGCCAGCAGCTTAGGGACAGGGCTTTCCTACGAGCAGTACTTC
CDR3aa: CASSLGTGLSYEQYF

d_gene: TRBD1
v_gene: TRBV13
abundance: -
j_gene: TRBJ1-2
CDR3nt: TGTGCCAGCAGCTCGGGACAGGGGCTGAGGGATGGCTACACCTTC
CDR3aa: CASSSGQGLRDGYTF

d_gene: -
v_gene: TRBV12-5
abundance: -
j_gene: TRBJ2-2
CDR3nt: TGTGCTAGTGGTTTGGGGGGGATCACCGGGGAGCTGTTTTTT
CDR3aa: CASGLGGITGELFF

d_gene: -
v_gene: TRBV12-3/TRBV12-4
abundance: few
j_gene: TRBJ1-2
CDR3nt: TGTGCCAGCAGTCCCATGGGACTTAACTATGGCTACACCTTC
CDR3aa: CASSPMGLNYGYTF

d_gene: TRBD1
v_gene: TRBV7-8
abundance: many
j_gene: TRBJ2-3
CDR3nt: TGTGCCAGCAGCCCTAGACAGGGAACGACAGATACGCAGTATTTT
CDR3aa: CASSPRQGTTDTQYF

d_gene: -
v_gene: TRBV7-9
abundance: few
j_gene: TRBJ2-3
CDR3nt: TGTGCCAGCAGCTTAGAGGCTAGCGCCACAGATACGCAGTATTTT
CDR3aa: CASSLEASATDTQYF

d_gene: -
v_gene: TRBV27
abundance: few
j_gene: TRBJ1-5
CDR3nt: TGTGCCAGCAGTTTCGGCCTAGGGGATCAGCCCCAGCATTTT
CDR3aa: CASSFGLGDQPQHF

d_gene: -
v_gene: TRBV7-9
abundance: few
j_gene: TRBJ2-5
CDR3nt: TGTGCCAGCAGCAGGACGCAAGGTGGTGCGGAGACCCAGTACTTC
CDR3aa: CASSRTQGGAETQYF

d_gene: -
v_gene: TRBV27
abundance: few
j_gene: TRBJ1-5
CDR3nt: TGTGCCAGCAGTTTATCTGGGGACGGAAACAATCAGCCCCAGCATTTT
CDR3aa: CASSLSGDGNNQPQHF

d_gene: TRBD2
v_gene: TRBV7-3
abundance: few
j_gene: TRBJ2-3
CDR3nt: TGTGCCAGCAGCTTACGGGGGGGGGCTAGCACAGATGCGCAGTATTTT
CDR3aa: CASSLRGGASTDAQYF

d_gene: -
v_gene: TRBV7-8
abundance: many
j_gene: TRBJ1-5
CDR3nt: TGTGCCAGCAGCTTAGAAGGACCTTATAGCAATCAGCCCCAGCATTTT
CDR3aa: CASSLEGPYSNQPQHF

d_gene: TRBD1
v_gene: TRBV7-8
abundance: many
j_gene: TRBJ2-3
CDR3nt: TGTGCCAGCAGCGACCGGGACAGGAGTTTCCCCCGGGATACGCAGTATTTT
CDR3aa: CASSDRDRSFPRDTQYF

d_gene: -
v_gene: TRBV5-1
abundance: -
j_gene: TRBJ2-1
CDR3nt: TGCGCCAGCAGCTTGTACAAACAGGGCCAGGAGTTTGTTAATGAGCAGTTCTTC
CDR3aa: CASSLYKQGQEFVNEQFF

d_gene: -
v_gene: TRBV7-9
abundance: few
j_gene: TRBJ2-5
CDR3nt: TGTGCCTGGGGAGGGGACCGCCCAGGGGCCCAGTACTTC
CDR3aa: CAWGGDRPGAQYF

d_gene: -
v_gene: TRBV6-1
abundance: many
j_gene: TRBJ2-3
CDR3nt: TGTGCCAGCCCCAGTGAGGTAGATACGCAGTATTTT
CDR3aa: CASPSEVDTQYF

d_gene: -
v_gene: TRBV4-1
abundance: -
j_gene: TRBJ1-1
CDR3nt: TGCGCCAGCAGCCAACGTCTCCAGGGTTCGAACACTGAAGCTTTCTTT
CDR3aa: CASSQRLQGSNTEAFF

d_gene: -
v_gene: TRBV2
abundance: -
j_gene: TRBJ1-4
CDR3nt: TGTGCCAGCAAGGTCCGGGGTAATGAAAAACTGTTTTTT
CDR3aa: CASKVRGNEKLFF

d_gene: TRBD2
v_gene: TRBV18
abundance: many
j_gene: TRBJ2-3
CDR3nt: TGTGCCAGCTCACCCCCTCAAGCGGGGGGCGACGCAGATACGCAGTATTTT
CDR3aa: CASSPPQAGGDADTQYF

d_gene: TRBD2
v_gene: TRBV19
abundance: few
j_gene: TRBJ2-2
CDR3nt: TGTGCCAGTAGTCAAGGGACTAGCCTCACCGGGGAGCTGTTTTTT
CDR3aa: CASSQGTSLTGELFF

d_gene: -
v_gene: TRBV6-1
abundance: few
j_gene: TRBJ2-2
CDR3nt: TGTGCCAGTGACCGAAAGAACACCGGGGAGCTGTTTTTT
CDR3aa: CASDRKNTGELFF

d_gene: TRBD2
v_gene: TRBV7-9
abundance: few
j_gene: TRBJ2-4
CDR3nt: TGTGCCAGCAGCCCCGGACTAGCGGGGGACTTGGCCAAAAACATTCAGTACTTC
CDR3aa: CASSPGLAGDLAKNIQYF

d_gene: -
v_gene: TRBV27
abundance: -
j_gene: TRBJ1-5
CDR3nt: TGTGCCAGCAGCCACACTTCGGGGGATCAGCCCCAGCATTTT
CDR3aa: CASSHTSGDQPQHF

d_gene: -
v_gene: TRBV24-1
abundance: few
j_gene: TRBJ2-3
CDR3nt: TGTGCCACCGCCGCGGACAGCACAGATACGCAGTATTTT
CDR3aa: CATAADSTDTQYF

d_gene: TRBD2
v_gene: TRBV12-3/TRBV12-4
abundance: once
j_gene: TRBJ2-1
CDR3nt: TGTGCCAGCACTCTTAGCGGGTTAGGATACAATGAGCAGTTCTTC
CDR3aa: CASTLSGLGYNEQFF

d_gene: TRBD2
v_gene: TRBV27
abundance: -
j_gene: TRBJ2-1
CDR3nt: TGTGCCAGCAGTTTGGATGGGGGGGGCTCCTACAATGAGCAGTTCTTC
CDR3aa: CASSLDGGGSYNEQFF

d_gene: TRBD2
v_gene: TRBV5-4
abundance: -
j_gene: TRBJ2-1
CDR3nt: TGTGCCAGCAGCCCGACTAGCGGGGGGGCAAGCTCCTACAATGAGCAGTTCTTC
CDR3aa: CASSPTSGGASSYNEQFF

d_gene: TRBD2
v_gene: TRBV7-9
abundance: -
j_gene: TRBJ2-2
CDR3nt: TGTGCCAGCAGCTCCTTAGCGGGGGCCCTGTCCGGGGAGCTGTTTTTT
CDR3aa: CASSSLAGALSGELFF

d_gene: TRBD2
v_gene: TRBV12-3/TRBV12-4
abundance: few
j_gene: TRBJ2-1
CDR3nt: TGTGCCAGCACTTTAGCGGGGCACTACAATGAGCAGTTCTTC
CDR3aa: CASTLAGHYNEQFF

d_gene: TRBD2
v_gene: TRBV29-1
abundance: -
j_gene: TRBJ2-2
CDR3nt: TGCAGCGTCGGGGGGGGGGGCGTCGGCGGGGAGCGGTTTTTT
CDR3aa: CSVGGGGVGGERFF

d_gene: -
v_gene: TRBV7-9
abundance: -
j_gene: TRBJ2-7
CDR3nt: TGTGCCAGCAGCCCCCGCGACGGCCCCTACGAGCAGTACTTC
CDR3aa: CASSPRDGPYEQYF

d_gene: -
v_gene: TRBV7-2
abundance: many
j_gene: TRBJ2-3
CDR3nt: TGTGCCAGCAGCTTGGGGGGACGTAAGCCCACAGATACGCAGTATTTT
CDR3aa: CASSLGGRKPTDTQYF

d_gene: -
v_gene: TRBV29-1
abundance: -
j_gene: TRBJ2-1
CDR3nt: TGCAGCGTTGGAGCAACACCTTACAATGAGCAGTTCTTC
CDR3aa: CSVGATPYNEQFF

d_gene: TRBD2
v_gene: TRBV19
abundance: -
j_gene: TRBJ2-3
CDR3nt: TGTGCCAGTAGTTCCCGGAGTAGCGGGGTTGGTACGCAGTATTTT
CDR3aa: CASSSRSSGVGTQYF

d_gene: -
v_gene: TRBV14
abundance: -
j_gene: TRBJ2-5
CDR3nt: TGTGCCAGCAGCCGTAGCGGAACCCTTCAAGAGACCCAGTACTTC
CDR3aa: CASSRSGTLQETQYF

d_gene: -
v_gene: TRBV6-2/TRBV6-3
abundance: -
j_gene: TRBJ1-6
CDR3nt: TGTGCCAGCAGCCCGACGTGGGGTAATTCACCCCTCCACTTT
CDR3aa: CASSPTWGNSPLHF

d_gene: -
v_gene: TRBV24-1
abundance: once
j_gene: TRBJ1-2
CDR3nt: TGTGCCACCAGTGATTTGGTGAACTATGGCTACACCTTC
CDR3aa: CATSDLVNYGYTF

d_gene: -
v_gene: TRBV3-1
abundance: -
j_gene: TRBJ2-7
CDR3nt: TGTGCCAGCAGCCAAATTTGGACGTCCTACGAGCAGTACTTC
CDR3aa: CASSQIWTSYEQYF

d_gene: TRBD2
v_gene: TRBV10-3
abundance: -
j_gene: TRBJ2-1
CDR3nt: TGTGCCATCAGTGGTCTAGCGGGGGACAATGAGCAGTTCTTC
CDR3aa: CAISGLAGDNEQFF

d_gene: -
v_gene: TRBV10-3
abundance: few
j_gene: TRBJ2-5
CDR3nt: TGTGCCACCAAAGACCTTAGCGAGACCCAGTACTTC
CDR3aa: CATKDLSETQYF

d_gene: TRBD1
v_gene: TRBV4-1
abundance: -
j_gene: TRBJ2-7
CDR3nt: TGCGCCAGCAGCCAAGGGGGGACAGACTCCTACGAGCAGTACTTC
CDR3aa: CASSQGGTDSYEQYF

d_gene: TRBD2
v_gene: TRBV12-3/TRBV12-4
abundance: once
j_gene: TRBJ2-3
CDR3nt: TGTGCCAGCAGCCCGATGGGCGGGGGGGATACGCAGTATTTT
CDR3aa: CASSPMGGGDTQYF

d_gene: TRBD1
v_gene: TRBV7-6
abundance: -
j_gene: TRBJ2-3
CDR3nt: TGTGCCAGCAGCTTGGGGACAGGGTATCCAGATACGCAGTATTTT
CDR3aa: CASSLGTGYPDTQYF

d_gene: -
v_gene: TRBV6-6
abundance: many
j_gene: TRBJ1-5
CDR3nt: TGTGCCAGCAGTTACTCCCCTGGAGGGGAAGATCAGCCCCAGCATTTT
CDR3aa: CASSYSPGGEDQPQHF

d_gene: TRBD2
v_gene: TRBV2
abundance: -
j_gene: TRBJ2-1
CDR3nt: TGTGCCAGCAGTGAGGACGCGGGGGAAATTTACAATGAGCAGTTCTTC
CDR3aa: CASSEDAGEIYNEQFF

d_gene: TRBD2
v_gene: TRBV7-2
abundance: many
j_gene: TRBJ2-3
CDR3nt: TGTGCCAGCAGCTCACTAGCGGGGGGTTTTTCAGATACGCAGTATTTT
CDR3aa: CASSSLAGGFSDTQYF